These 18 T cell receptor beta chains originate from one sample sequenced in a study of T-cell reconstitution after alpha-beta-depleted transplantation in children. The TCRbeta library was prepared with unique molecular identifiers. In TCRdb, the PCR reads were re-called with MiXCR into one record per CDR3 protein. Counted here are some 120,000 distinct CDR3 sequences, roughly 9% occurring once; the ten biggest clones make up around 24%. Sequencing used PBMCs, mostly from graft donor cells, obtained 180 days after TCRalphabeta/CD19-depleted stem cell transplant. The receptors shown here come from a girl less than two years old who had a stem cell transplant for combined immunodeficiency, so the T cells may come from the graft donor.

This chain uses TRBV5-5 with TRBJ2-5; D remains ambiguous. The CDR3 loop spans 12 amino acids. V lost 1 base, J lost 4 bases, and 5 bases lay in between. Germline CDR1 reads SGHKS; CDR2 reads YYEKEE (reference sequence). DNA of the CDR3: TGTGCCAGCAGCTTGTTCCGAGAGACCCAGTACTTC. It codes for CASSLFRETQYF.

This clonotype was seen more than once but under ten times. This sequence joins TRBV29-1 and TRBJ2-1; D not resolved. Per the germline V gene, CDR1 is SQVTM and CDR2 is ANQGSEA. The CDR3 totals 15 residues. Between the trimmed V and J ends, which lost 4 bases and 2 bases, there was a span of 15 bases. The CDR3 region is CSVGTSRWPYNEQFF. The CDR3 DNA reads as TGCAGCGTTGGGACGTCTCGATGGCCCTACAATGAGCAGTTCTTC.

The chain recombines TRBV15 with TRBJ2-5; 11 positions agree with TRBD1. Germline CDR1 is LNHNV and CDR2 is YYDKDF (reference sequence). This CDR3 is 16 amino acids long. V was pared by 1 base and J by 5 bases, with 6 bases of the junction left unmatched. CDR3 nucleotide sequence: TGTGCCACCAGCAGAGGGGACAGGGGGTTATCGGAGACCCAGTACTTC. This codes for CATSRGDRGLSETQYF.

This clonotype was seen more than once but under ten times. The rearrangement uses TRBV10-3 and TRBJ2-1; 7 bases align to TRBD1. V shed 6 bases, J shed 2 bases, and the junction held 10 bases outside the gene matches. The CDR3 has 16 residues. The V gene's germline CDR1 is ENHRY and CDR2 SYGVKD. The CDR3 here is CAISEGQAGAYNEQFF. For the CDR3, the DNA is TGTGCCATCAGCGAAGGACAGGCTGGGGCCTACAATGAGCAGTTCTTC.

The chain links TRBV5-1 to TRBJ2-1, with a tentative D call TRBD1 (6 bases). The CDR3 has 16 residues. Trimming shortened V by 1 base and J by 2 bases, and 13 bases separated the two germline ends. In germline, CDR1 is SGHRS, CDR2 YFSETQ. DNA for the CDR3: TGCGCCAGCAGCTTGACGGACAGAATTACCTACAATGAGCAGTTCTTC. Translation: CASSLTDRITYNEQFF.

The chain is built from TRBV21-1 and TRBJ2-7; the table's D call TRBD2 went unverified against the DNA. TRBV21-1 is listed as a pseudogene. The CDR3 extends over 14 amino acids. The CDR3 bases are TGTGCCAGTCCCAGGACTGCCCACGACTACGAGCAGTACTTC. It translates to CASPRTAHDYEQYF.

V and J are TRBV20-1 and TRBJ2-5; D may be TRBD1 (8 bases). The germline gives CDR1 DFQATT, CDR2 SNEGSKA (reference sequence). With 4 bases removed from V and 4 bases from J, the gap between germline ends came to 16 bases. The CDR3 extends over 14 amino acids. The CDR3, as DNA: TGCAGTGCTACCGGGACAGGCGGGGGAGAGACCCAGTACTTC. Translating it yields CSATGTGGGETQYF.

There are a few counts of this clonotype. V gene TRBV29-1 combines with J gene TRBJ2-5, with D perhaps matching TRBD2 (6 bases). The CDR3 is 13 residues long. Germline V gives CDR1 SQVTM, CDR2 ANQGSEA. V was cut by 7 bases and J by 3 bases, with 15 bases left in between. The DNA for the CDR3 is TGCAGCGCCGGACCCACGGGGGAAGAGACCCAGTACTTC. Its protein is CSAGPTGEETQYF.

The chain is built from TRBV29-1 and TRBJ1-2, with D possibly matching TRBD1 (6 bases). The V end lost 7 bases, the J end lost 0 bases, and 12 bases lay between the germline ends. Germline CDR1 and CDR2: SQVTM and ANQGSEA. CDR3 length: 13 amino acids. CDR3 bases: TGCAGCGCCGTGACAGGATCTAACTATGGCTACACCTTC. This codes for CSAVTGSNYGYTF.

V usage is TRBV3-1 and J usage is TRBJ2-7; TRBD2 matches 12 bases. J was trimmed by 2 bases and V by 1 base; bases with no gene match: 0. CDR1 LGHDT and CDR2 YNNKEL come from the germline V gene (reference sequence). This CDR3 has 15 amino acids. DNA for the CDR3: TGTGCCAGCAGCCAAGGACTAGCGGGGGCCTACGAGCAGTACTTC. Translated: CASSQGLAGAYEQYF.

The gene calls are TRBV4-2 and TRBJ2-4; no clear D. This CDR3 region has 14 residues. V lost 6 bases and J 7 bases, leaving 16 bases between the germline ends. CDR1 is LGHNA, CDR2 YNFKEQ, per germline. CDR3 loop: CASRGYSKSNIQYF. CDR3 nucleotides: TGTGCCAGCAGAGGATACTCCAAAAGTAACATTCAGTACTTC.

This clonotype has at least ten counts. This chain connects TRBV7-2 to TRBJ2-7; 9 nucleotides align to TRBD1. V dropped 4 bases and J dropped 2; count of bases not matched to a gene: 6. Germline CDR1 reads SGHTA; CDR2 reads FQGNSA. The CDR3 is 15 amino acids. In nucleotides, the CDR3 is TGTGCCAGCAGCTCTAGGACAGGGGCGACCTACGAGCAGTACTTC. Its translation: CASSSRTGATYEQYF.

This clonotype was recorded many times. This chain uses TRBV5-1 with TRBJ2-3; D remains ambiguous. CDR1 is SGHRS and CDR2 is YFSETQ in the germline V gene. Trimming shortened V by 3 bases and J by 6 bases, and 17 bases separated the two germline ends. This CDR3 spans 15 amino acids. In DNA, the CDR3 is TGCGCCAGCAGCTCCAGCGTCGGTCCCGGGGATACGCAGTATTTT. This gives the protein CASSSSVGPGDTQYF. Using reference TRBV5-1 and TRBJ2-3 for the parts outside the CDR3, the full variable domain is KAGVTQTPRYLIKTRGQQVTLSCSPISGHRSVSWYQQTPGQGLQFLFEYFSETQRNKGNFPGRFSGRQFSNSRSEMNVSTLELGDSALYLCASSSSVGPGDTQYFGPGTRLTVL.

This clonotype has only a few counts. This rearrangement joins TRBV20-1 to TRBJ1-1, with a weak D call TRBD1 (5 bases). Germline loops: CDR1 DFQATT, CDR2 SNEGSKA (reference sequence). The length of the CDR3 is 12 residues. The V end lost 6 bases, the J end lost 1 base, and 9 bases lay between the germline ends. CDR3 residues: CSALGGNTEAFF. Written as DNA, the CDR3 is TGCAGTGCACTGGGGGGGAACACTGAAGCTTTCTTT.

The CDR3: CSARDFRGNTGELFF. In DNA, the CDR3 is TGCAGTGCTAGAGATTTCCGGGGGAACACCGGGGAGCTGTTTTTT. The rearrangement links TRBV20-1 to TRBJ2-2; a weak D match, TRBD2 (5 bases). The V gene lost 0 bases and the J gene lost 1 base, with 9 bases spanning the gap. Looked up from germline, CDR1 is DFQATT and CDR2 is SNEGSKA (reference sequence). The CDR3 is made up of 15 amino acids.

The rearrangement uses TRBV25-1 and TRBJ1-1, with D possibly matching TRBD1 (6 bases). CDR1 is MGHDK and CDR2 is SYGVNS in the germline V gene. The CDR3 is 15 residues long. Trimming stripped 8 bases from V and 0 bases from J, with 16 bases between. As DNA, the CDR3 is TGTGCCAGCGCTGAAGGTGGGGGGCTGAACACTGAAGCTTTCTTT. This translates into CASAEGGGLNTEAFF.

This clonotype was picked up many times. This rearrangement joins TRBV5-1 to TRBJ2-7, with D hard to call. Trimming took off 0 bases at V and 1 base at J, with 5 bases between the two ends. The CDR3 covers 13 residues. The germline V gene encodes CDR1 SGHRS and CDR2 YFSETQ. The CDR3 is CASSLGVSYEQYF. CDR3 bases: TGCGCCAGCAGCTTGGGAGTGTCCTACGAGCAGTACTTC.

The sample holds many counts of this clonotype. CDR3 region: CAISQDRGETEAFF. Here the CDR3 DNA reads TGTGCCATCAGTCAGGACAGGGGGGAAACTGAAGCTTTCTTT. The chain recombines TRBV10-3 with TRBJ1-1; 10 positions match TRBD1. V lost 5 bases and J lost 5; bases outside the gene matches: 5. In germline, CDR1 is ENHRY, CDR2 SYGVKD. The CDR3 is 14 amino acids.